What follows are 11 T cell receptor beta chains derived from one specimen sequenced in a study of shared clonotypes between healthy human individuals. Naive CD8 cells were CD45RO-negative, positively selected for CCR7, excluding terminally differentiated effector memory CD45RA+ cells. Clones were read by immunoSEQ multiplex PCR, and TCRdb kept only the in-frame ones, dropping some. The sample gives more than 550,000 clones, approximately 90% of which show up once; 24% is in the top ten. Sequenced sample: naive CD8+ T cells sorted from blood. These receptors were obtained from a man aged 25 to 45 in good health.

J is TRBJ1-5 and V is TRBV6-1; D is perhaps TRBD1 (6 bases). Trimming pared 2 bases from V and 5 bases from J, leaving 13 bases between. The CDR3 has 15 amino acids. Germline CDR1 reads MNHNS; CDR2 reads SASEGT. This CDR3 is CASSETVQGYQPQHF. In nucleotides, the CDR3 is TGTGCCAGCAGTGAAACTGTACAGGGTTATCAGCCCCAGCATTTT.

The chain uses TRBV11-2 and TRBJ2-7; D remains unclear. The CDR3 length is 11 residues. Germline V CDR1 and CDR2: SGHAT, FQNNGV. Trimming removed 5 bases from V and 4 bases from J, with 6 bases in between. CDR3 loop: CASSPEYEQYF. The CDR3 DNA sequence: TGTGCCAGCAGCCCCGAGTACGAGCAGTACTTC.

The chain links TRBV29-1 to TRBJ2-1; D remains unclear. The CDR3 consists of 13 residues. CDR1 and CDR2 (germline): SQVTM, ANQGSEA. Trimming stripped 0 bases from V and 6 bases from J, with 9 bases between. CDR3 in DNA: TGCAGCGTTGAAGATGGCGACCCCAATGAGCAGTTCTTC. It is translated as CSVEDGDPNEQFF.

The rearrangement uses TRBV27 and TRBJ2-7; D possibly matches TRBD1 or TRBD2 (6 bases each). Germline CDR1 MNHEY, CDR2 SMNVEV (reference sequence). Trimming pared 4 bases from V and 6 bases from J, leaving 16 bases between. The CDR3 sequence is 14 residues long. In DNA form, the CDR3 reads TGTGCCAGCAGTTACTCCCGGGGGCTGGGCGAGCAGTACTTC. Translation gives CASSYSRGLGEQYF.

This chain connects TRBV27 to TRBJ1-2; 8 bases align to TRBD1. CDR3 length equals 14 residues. From germline, CDR1 is MNHEY and CDR2 SMNVEV (reference sequence). J was trimmed by 8 bases and V by 3 bases; bases with no gene match: 8. The CDR3 protein is CASSFTGTGVGYTF. As DNA, the CDR3 is TGTGCCAGCAGTTTCACCGGGACAGGAGTCGGCTACACCTTC.

J is TRBJ2-5 and V is TRBV29-1, with 12 bases identical to TRBD2. CDR3 length: 14 residues. Germline values: CDR1 SQVTM, CDR2 ANQGSEA. Trimming cost V 7 bases and J 2 bases; bases outside gene matches: 5. The CDR3 loop reads CSGVGLAGQETQYF. The DNA of the CDR3 is TGCAGCGGGGTAGGACTAGCGGGGCAAGAGACCCAGTACTTC.

CDR3 amino acids: CASSGRDSGTSDYNEQFF. As DNA, the CDR3 is TGTGCCAGCAGCGGACGGGATTCCGGGACTAGTGACTACAATGAGCAGTTCTTC. V gene TRBV9 combines with J gene TRBJ2-1; 8 bases map to TRBD2. Germline CDR1 and CDR2: SGDLS and YYNGEE. V dropped 3 bases and J dropped 3; count of bases not matched to a gene: 14. The CDR3 totals 18 residues.

The chain joins TRBV10-3 to TRBJ1-5; 7 bases line up with TRBD1. The junction had 5 bases not matched to a gene; V was cut back by 6 bases and J by 0 bases. Germline CDR1 ENHRY, CDR2 SYGVKD. This CDR3 has 15 residues. The CDR3, as DNA: TGTGCCATCAGCAGCACAGGGGATAGCAATCAGCCCCAGCATTTT. Translating it yields CAISSTGDSNQPQHF.

CDR3 nucleotide sequence: TGTGCCAGCAGTGAAGAGGTCACGTATCAGCCCCAGCATTTT. Its protein product is CASSEEVTYQPQHF. The V gene is TRBV2, the J gene TRBJ1-5; D is unresolved. The CDR3 consists of 14 residues. V was pared by 1 base and J by 5 bases, with 9 bases between. Germline loops: CDR1 SNHLY, CDR2 FYNNEI.

The V and J genes are TRBV29-1 and TRBJ2-7, with D possibly being TRBD2 (5 bases). The ends were cut back, 4 bases at V and 4 bases at J, with 8 bases in the middle. Germline V CDR1 and CDR2: SQVTM, ANQGSEA. The CDR3 loop spans 11 amino acids. CDR3 bases: TGCAGCGTTGTAGCGACATACGAGCAGTACTTC. This sequence encodes CSVVATYEQYF.

The chain is built from TRBV30 and TRBJ2-7, with D unclear. Trimming cost V 0 bases and J 4 bases, with 4 bases left between them. The CDR3 is made up of 11 amino acids. In germline, CDR1 is GTSNPN, CDR2 SVGIG (reference sequence). The CDR3 is CAWSVLYEQYF. The CDR3 region has the DNA TGTGCCTGGAGTGTACTATACGAGCAGTACTTC.